This TCR beta chain is from a study of blood T cell repertoires in COVID-19. Study as a whole: Donors in the United States, Italy and Spain gave samples during acute or convalescent COVID-19. The analysed material was cDNA or gDNA that came from T cells, B-cell-depleted T cells, or PBMCs.

Germline V lookup: CDR1 SGHTA, CDR2 FQGNSA. The CDR3 spans 15 residues. The junction had 6 bases not matched to a gene; V was cut back by 5 bases and J by 5 bases. Original processing notes: From reference gene primer amplification, estimates of nucleated cell counts were derived. TCRdb's copy holds only in-frame clones and misses some; the assay was immunoSEQ multiplex PCR. V and J calls plus clone size are reproduced from that table; the DNA served to infer D and trimming. This repertoire shows roughly 87,000 clones, 86% found once; its top ten account for under 30%. A single count supports this clone.

This TCR derives from a human donor in a cohort sampled during active COVID-19. Sequenced material: peripheral blood. The chain links TRBV7-2 to TRBJ2-2; 9 nucleotides agree with TRBD1. In nucleotides, the CDR3 is TGTGCCAGCAGCAGGGACAGGGCGGGGACCGGGGAGCTGTTTTTT. Protein product: CASSRDRAGTGELFF. Complete variable domain (other parts from reference TRBV7-2 and TRBJ2-2): GAGVSQSPSNKVTEKGKDVELRCDPISGHTALYWYRQSLGQGLEFLIYFQGNSAPDKSGLPSDRFSAERTGGSVSTLTIQRTQQEDSAVYLCASSRDRAGTGELFFGEGSRLTVL.